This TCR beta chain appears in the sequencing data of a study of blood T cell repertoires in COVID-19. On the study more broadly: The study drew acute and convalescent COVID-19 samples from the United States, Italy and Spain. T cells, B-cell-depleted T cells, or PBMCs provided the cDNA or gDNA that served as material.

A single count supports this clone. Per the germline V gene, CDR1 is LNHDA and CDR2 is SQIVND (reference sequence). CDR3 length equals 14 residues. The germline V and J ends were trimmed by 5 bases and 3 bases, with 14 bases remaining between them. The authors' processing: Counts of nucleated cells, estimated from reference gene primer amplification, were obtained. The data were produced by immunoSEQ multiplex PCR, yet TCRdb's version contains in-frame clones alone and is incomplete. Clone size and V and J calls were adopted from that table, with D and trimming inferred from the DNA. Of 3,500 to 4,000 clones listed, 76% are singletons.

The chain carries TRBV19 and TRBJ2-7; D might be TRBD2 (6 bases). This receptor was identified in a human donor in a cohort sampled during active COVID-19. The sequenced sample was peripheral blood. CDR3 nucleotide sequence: TGTGCCAGTAGTCCAAGACGGGGGTTCTACGAGCAGTACTTC. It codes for CASSPRRGFYEQYF.